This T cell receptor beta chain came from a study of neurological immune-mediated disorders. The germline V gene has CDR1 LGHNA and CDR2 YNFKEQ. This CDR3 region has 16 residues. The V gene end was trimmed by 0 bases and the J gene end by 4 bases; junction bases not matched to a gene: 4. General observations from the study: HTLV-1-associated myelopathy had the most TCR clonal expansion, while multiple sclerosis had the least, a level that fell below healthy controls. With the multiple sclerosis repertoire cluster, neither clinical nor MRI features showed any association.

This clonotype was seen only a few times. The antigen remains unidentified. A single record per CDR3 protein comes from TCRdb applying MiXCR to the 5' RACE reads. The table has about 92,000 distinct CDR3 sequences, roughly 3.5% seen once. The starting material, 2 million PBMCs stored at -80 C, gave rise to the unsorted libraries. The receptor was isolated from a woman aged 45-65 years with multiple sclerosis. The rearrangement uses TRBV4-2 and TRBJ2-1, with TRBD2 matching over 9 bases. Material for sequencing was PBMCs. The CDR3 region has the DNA TGTGCCAGCAGCCAAGACGCTAGCGGGGAGTACAATGAGCAGTTCTTC. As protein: CASSQDASGEYNEQFF.